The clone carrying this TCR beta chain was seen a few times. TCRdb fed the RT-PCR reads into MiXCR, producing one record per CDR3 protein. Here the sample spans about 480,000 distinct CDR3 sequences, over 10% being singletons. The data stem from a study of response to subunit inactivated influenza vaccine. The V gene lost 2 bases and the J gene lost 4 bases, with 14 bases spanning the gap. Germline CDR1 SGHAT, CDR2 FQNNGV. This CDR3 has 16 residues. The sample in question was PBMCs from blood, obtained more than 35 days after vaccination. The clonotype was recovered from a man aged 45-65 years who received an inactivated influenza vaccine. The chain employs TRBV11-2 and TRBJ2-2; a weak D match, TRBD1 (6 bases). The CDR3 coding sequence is TGTGCCAGCAGCTTAAACCGGGACACCGGCACCGGGGAGCTGTTTTTT. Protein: CASSLNRDTGTGELFF. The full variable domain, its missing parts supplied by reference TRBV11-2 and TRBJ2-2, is EAGVAQSPRYKIIEKRQSVAFWCNPISGHATLYWYQQILGQGPKLLIQFQNNGVVDDSQLPKDRFSAERLKGVDSTLKIQPAKLEDSAVYLCASSLNRDTGTGELFFGEGSRLTVL.